A single TCR beta chain is shown here with its context. The sample is drawn from a study of OX40 agonist ivuxolimab in advanced cancers. The overall study: Each patient was given ivuxolimab into a vein every 2 weeks, at 0.01 to 10 mg/kg.

The V end lost 4 bases, the J end lost 1 base, and 4 bases lay between the germline ends. Germline lookup yields CDR1 SQVTM and CDR2 ANQGSEA. The length of the CDR3 is 11 residues. The data were produced by immunoSEQ multiplex PCR, yet TCRdb's version contains in-frame clones alone and is incomplete. The sample carries around 66,000 clones, 85% to 90% recorded once. This TCR came from an adult with an advanced solid tumor such as melanoma, head and neck, liver or kidney cancer. V and J are TRBV29-1 and TRBJ1-1; D not certain. The sample was CD4+ or CD8+ T cells sorted from blood, taken in a trial of the OX40 agonist ivuxolimab. The CDR3 coding sequence is TGCAGCGTTGTGTGGAACACTGAAGCTTTCTTT. As protein: CSVVWNTEAFF.